This T cell receptor (beta chain) was captured in a study of blood T cells in healthy people across ages. Overall study context: The template switching approach captured approximately one barcoded beta molecule for every two T cells.

This clonotype was counted between two and nine times. Its antigen is as yet unknown. Study results and caveats: Lack of knowledge of donor CMV status possibly confounded expanded clonotype changes.

CDR3 size: 14 residues. Germline lookup yields CDR1 SNHLY and CDR2 FYNNEI. V gave up 4 bases and J gave up 0 bases; unmatched junction bases: 2. Combining a sample-barcoded 5' primer with a J-beta primer mix, a second PCR ran for 7 to 11 cycles. Via MiXCR, TCRdb re-called the 5' RACE reads, giving one row per CDR3 protein. The table lists 1.5 million to 2 million distinct CDR3 sequences, under 30% of them singletons. The source material was blood. The chain recombines TRBV2 with TRBJ2-5; 7 positions agree with TRBD2. The sequence was obtained from a woman in her thirties in good health. CDR3 sequence reads: CASSAGGYQETQYF. CDR3 sequence (DNA): TGTGCCAGCAGTGCCGGGGGGTACCAAGAGACCCAGTACTTC.